This T cell receptor (beta chain) originates from a study of T cell repertoires in cytomegalovirus infection. Study-level points and caveats: The ex vivo response showed dominance by HLA-C-restricted CMV-specific TCR beta clonotypes. Summed public TCR beta family frequency identified CMV carriers bearing the relevant HLA.

This clonotype appeared many times. Antigen specificity is unknown. Germline V gene data show CDR1 as SEHNR and CDR2 as FQNEAQ (reference sequence). CDR3 length: 13 amino acids. V was cut by 5 bases and J by 5 bases, with 13 bases left in between. MiXCR was run by TCRdb on the reads, yielding one entry per CDR3 protein. The sample consists of under 150,000 distinct CDR3 sequences, less than 9.5% of them appearing once. Sequencing input: PBMCs. The rearrangement links TRBV7-9 to TRBJ2-7; D is perhaps TRBD2 (7 bases). This clonotype was sampled from a human donor in good health (CMV status not recorded). Some clones in this sample may be carry-over from other donors' samples. The CDR3 protein is CASSPPGGHEQYF. CDR3 nucleotides: TGTGCCAGCAGCCCCCCGGGGGGCCACGAGCAGTACTTC.